Many counts were recorded for the clone carrying this T cell receptor (beta chain). Stored at -80 C, 2 million PBMCs were the source of the unsorted libraries. The data stem from a study of neurological immune-mediated disorders. In germline, CDR1 is DFQATT, CDR2 SNEGSKA (reference sequence). V was clipped by 4 bases and J by 0 bases, with 10 bases between them. This CDR3 has 13 amino acids. A single record per CDR3 protein comes from TCRdb applying MiXCR to the 5' RACE reads. The sample lists over 35,000 distinct CDR3 sequences, about 12% occurring once. J is TRBJ2-7 and V is TRBV20-1; D is ambiguous. The receptor was isolated from a female donor in good health. Specimen: PBMCs. CDR3 sequence: CSATTTTSYEQYF. The CDR3 DNA reads as TGCAGTGCTACGACAACTACCTCCTACGAGCAGTACTTC.